The 14 T cell receptor beta chains reported below all come from one sample, sequenced in a study of shared clonotypes between healthy human individuals. The data were produced by immunoSEQ multiplex PCR, yet TCRdb's version contains in-frame clones alone and is incomplete. The repertoire consists of about 2.1 million clones, with 93% occurring once and the leading ten covering about 1.7%. The naive CD8 subset, CD45RO-negative cells positively selected for CCR7, excluded terminally differentiated effector memory CD45RA+ cells. The specimen was naive CD8+ T cells from PBMCs. Receptors were obtained from a man younger than 30 in good health. Some clones in this sample may be carry-over from other donors' samples.

The chain carries TRBV2 and TRBJ2-1; no reliable D call. This CDR3 region has 15 residues. CDR1 is SNHLY, CDR2 FYNNEI, per germline. The V end was cut by 5 bases, the J end by 0 bases, with 11 bases between. CDR3 sequence reads: CASSPDLSSYNEQFF. The DNA of the CDR3 is TGTGCCAGCAGTCCCGACCTGAGCTCCTACAATGAGCAGTTCTTC. The full variable domain, its missing parts supplied by reference TRBV2 and TRBJ2-1, is EPEVTQTPSHQVTQMGQEVILRCVPISNHLYFYWYRQILGQKVEFLVSFYNNEISEKSEIFDDQFSVERPDGSNFTLKIRSTKLEDSAMYFCASSPDLSSYNEQFFGPGTRLTVL.

J is TRBJ2-7 and V is TRBV5-1, with unresolved D. CDR3 length: 13 amino acids. Germline V gene sequence: CDR1 SGHRS, CDR2 YFSETQ. V was shortened by 0 bases and J by 8 bases, with 12 bases between the two germline ends. The CDR3 is CASSLDYIEKQYF. The CDR3, as DNA: TGCGCCAGCAGCTTGGATTACATTGAGAAGCAGTACTTC.

V and J are TRBV5-6 and TRBJ2-7, with 10 bases lining up with TRBD2. With V trimmed by 4 bases and J by 5 bases, 3 bases remained unmatched. Germline V gene data show CDR1 as SGHDT and CDR2 as YYEEEE. The CDR3 covers 13 residues. The CDR3 nucleotides read TGTGCCAGCAGCCAGGGACTAGCGCACGAGCAGTACTTC. Translation gives CASSQGLAHEQYF.

The chain couples TRBV9 to TRBJ1-3; 8 bases match TRBD1. This CDR3 is built from 14 residues. Losses at the gene ends were 4 bases for V and 8 bases for J; bases not matched to a gene: 8. The germline V gene encodes CDR1 SGDLS and CDR2 YYNGEE. CDR3 nucleotides: TGTGCCAGCAGCCAAACCGGGACAGGCGACACCATATATTTT. It encodes CASSQTGTGDTIYF.

The chain links TRBV7-9 to TRBJ1-1, with TRBD1 as a possible D gene (6 bases). Per the germline V gene, CDR1 is SEHNR and CDR2 is FQNEAQ (reference sequence). Trimming pared 5 bases from V and 1 base from J, leaving 14 bases between. The CDR3 consists of 15 residues. CDR3 sequence reads: CASSQSTGGNTEAFF. The CDR3 region has the DNA TGTGCCAGCAGCCAGTCGACAGGCGGGAACACTGAAGCTTTCTTT.

The chain recombines TRBV10-3 with TRBJ1-4; possibly TRBD1 for D (5 bases). Germline-derived CDR1 and CDR2 are ENHRY and SYGVKD. The length of the CDR3 is 12 residues. Trimming left V 3 bases short and J 14 bases short, with 13 bases between. The DNA for the CDR3 is TGTGCCATCAGTGACGGAGTATGGGGGCTGTTTTTT. Translation gives CAISDGVWGLFF.

This chain links TRBV5-6 with TRBJ2-1; tentative D call: TRBD1 (5 bases). The germline gives CDR1 SGHDT, CDR2 YYEEEE. This CDR3 region has 14 residues. V lost 3 bases to trimming and J lost 7 bases, with 14 bases between them. The CDR3 is CASSWEGALNEQFF. CDR3 sequence (DNA): TGTGCCAGCAGCTGGGAAGGGGCGCTGAATGAGCAGTTCTTC. The full variable domain, in which reference TRBV5-6 and TRBJ2-1 provide the parts outside the CDR3, is DAGVTQSPTHLIKTRGQQVTLRCSPKSGHDTVSWYQQALGQGPQFIFQYYEEEERQRGNFPDRFSGHQFPNYSSELNVNALLLGDSALYLCASSWEGALNEQFFGPGTRLTVL.

The rearrangement joins TRBV6-5 to TRBJ1-2, with D possibly TRBD1 on 5 matching bases. Trimming took 0 bases from V and 4 from J, leaving 9 bases between them. Germline V gene data show CDR1 as MNHEY and CDR2 as SVGAGI. The length of the CDR3 is 14 residues. The CDR3: CASSYSSRGYGYTF. CDR3 DNA sequence: TGTGCCAGCAGTTACTCGTCTAGGGGCTATGGCTACACCTTC.

This chain links TRBV7-8 with TRBJ2-2; D not resolved. There are 13 residues in the CDR3. Per germline, CDR1 SGHVS and CDR2 FQNEAQ. Trimming removed 1 base at V and 8 bases at J, with 8 bases between. The DNA for the CDR3 is TGTGCCAGCAGCTTAGGCGTTTCGGGGGAGCTGTTTTTT. Protein sequence: CASSLGVSGELFF.

Details on this clone: The junction does not match germline at one end; this may be a read error. The V gene is TRBV7-9, the J gene TRBJ2-5, with 11 bases lining up with TRBD2. This CDR3 spans 15 amino acids. Germline values: CDR1 SEHNR, CDR2 FQNEAQ (reference sequence). The CDR3 DNA sequence: TGTGCCAGCAGCCGAAGACTAGCGGGAAGAGAGATCCAGTACTTC. As protein: CASSRRLAGREIQYF.

This clone was detected once. This sequence joins TRBV28 and TRBJ1-1; D is possibly TRBD1 (5 bases). Trimming shortened V by 6 bases and J by 6 bases, and 20 bases separated the two germline ends. Per the germline V gene, CDR1 is MDHEN and CDR2 is SYDVKM. The CDR3 length is 15 residues. The CDR3 bases are TGTGCCAGCAGACAAGTACCCCATTGGGGCGCTGAAGCTTTCTTT. It is translated as CASRQVPHWGAEAFF.

Worth noting for this clone: The identical CDR3 is also encoded by other nucleotide sequences in the sample. The chain uses TRBV29-1 and TRBJ1-1; D is possibly TRBD1 (5 bases). This CDR3 has 13 amino acids. Deletions cut 4 bases from V and 3 bases from J, with 12 bases between. Per germline, CDR1 SQVTM and CDR2 ANQGSEA. In DNA, the CDR3 is TGCAGCGTTGTTGGGGGGGAATACACTGAAGCTTTCTTT. Its translation is CSVVGGEYTEAFF.

This chain uses TRBV27 with TRBJ2-1, with a tentative D call TRBD2 (6 bases). Germline CDR1 is MNHEY and CDR2 is SMNVEV (reference sequence). The V end was cut by 6 bases, the J end by 1 base, with 13 bases between. The CDR3 totals 15 residues. CDR3: CASRWGSGSYNEQFF. CDR3 coding DNA: TGTGCCAGCAGATGGGGGAGCGGGTCCTACAATGAGCAGTTCTTC.

This clone was seen just once. V and J are TRBV7-9 and TRBJ2-7; possible D gene TRBD2, 6 bases. Between the trimmed V and J ends, which lost 0 bases and 3 bases, there was a span of 18 bases. Germline V gene lookup returns CDR1 SEHNR and CDR2 FQNEAQ (reference sequence). The CDR3 extends over 17 amino acids. CDR3 coding DNA: TGTGCCAGCAGCTTAGCCATCGGGTTGCGGGGTAACTACGAGCAGTACTTC. It encodes CASSLAIGLRGNYEQYF.